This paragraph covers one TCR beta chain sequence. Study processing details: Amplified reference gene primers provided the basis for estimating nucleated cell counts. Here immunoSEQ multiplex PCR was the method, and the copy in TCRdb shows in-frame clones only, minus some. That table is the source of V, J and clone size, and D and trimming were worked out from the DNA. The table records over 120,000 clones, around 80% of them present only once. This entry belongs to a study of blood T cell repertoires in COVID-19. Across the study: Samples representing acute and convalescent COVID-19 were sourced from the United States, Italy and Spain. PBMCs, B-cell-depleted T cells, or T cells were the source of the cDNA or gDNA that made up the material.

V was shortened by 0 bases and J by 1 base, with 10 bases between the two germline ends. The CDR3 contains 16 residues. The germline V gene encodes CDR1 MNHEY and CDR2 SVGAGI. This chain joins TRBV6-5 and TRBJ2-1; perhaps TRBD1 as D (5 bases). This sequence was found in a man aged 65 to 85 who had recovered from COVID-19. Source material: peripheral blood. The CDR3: CASSYSMPGSYNEQFF. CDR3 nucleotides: TGTGCCAGCAGTTACTCGATGCCAGGGTCCTACAATGAGCAGTTCTTC.